This passage covers 12 T cell receptor beta chains from one sample sequenced in a study of blood T cell repertoires in COVID-19. Profiled with immunoSEQ multiplex PCR; TCRdb holds only in-frame clones, not every one. The table lists approximately 220,000 clones, under 90% of them singletons, with approximately 4% in the top ten. Sequences were obtained from PBMCs or T cells enriched from blood (not recorded which). The receptors originated from a middle-aged woman who had been exposed to COVID-19.

The V call is TRBV5-1, the J call TRBJ1-2; no definite D call. This CDR3 is built from 14 residues. Trimming left V 0 bases short and J 3 bases short, with 9 bases between. CDR1 SGHRS and CDR2 YFSETQ come from the germline V gene. In DNA, the CDR3 is TGCGCCAGCAGCTTGGTCGGGGATTACTATGGCTACACCTTC. Its protein is CASSLVGDYYGYTF.

The rearrangement links TRBV11-2 to TRBJ1-6; D is perhaps TRBD1 (6 bases). Trimming shortened V by 1 base and J by 10 bases, and 14 bases separated the two germline ends. In germline, CDR1 is SGHAT, CDR2 FQNNGV. The CDR3 has 15 amino acids. DNA for the CDR3: TGTGCCAGCAGCTTAGCACAGGGCCGAGGATCACCCCTCCACTTT. This translates into CASSLAQGRGSPLHF.

The sample holds a few counts of this clone. This CDR3 is missing its conserved last phenylalanine or tryptophan, likely due to a read error. The DNA is left out, because the CDR3 cannot be placed on it with certainty; the CDR3 is given as TCRdb lists it. V and J are TRBV12-3 or TRBV12-4 and TRBJ1-2; TRBD1, the D gene given by the table, was not confirmed from the DNA. The CDR3 contains 13 residues when both ends are counted. This chain's CDR3 is CASSLDGNRDTIL.

The rearrangement joins TRBV7-2 to TRBJ2-1; 11 bases are shared with TRBD2. Trimming cost V 5 bases and J 3 bases; bases outside gene matches: 3. The CDR3 runs 15 residues. CDR1 and CDR2 (germline): SGHTA, FQGNSA. In nucleotides, the CDR3 is TGTGCCAGCAGCCAAACTAGCGGGGGCTACAATGAGCAGTTCTTC. The encoded protein is CASSQTSGGYNEQFF.

The chain couples TRBV7-3 to TRBJ1-3; D is uncertain. The germline V gene has CDR1 SGHTA and CDR2 FQGTGA. The CDR3 covers 13 residues. The V end lost 3 bases, the J end lost 7 bases, and 10 bases lay between the germline ends. The CDR3 loop is CASSFPVWNTIYF. The CDR3 nucleotides read TGTGCCAGCAGCTTCCCAGTTTGGAACACCATATATTTT.

CDR3 region: CSAPDTKQGEGYTF. CDR3 nucleotide sequence: TGCAGCGCCCCAGACACCAAACAGGGAGAGGGCTACACCTTC. J is TRBJ1-2 and V is TRBV29-1; D perhaps matches TRBD1 (6 bases). Germline V gives CDR1 SQVTM, CDR2 ANQGSEA. The CDR3 is 14 residues long. V was trimmed by 7 bases and J by 8 bases, leaving 23 bases between them.

V gene TRBV5-1 combines with J gene TRBJ2-5; tentative D call: TRBD2 (5 bases). The CDR3 contains 14 residues. Germline V gene sequence: CDR1 SGHRS, CDR2 YFSETQ. The V gene lost 7 bases and the J gene lost 4 bases, with 17 bases spanning the gap. The CDR3 region is CASGVLLEGETQYF. The DNA for the CDR3 is TGCGCCAGCGGGGTCCTCTTAGAGGGAGAGACCCAGTACTTC.

This chain connects TRBV5-1 to TRBJ1-5; D gene ambiguous. CDR1 is SGHRS and CDR2 is YFSETQ in the germline V gene. V dropped 1 base and J dropped 5 bases, with 10 bases sitting between them. CDR3 size: 14 residues. The CDR3 region has the DNA TGCGCCAGCAGCTTGTGGCTGGTGGATCAGCCCCAGCATTTT. It specifies CASSLWLVDQPQHF.

A few counts support this clone. This chain links TRBV19 with TRBJ2-6; unclear D gene. CDR3 length: 16 residues. Per germline, CDR1 LNHDA and CDR2 SQIVND (reference sequence). Trimming pared 3 bases from V and 1 base from J, leaving 10 bases between. CDR3 sequence (DNA): TGTGCCAGTAGTATTGAATCGGGTTCTGGGGCCAACGTCCTGACTTTC. Translation gives CASSIESGSGANVLTF. The full variable domain, with the rest looked up from reference TRBV19 and TRBJ2-6, is DGGITQSPKYLFRKEGQNVTLSCEQNLNHDAMYWYRQDPGQGLRLIYYSQIVNDFQKGDIAEGYSVSREKKESFPLTVTSAQKNPTAFYLCASSIESGSGANVLTFGAGSRLTVL.

V gene TRBV28 combines with J gene TRBJ1-2; D gene uncertain. Germline loops: CDR1 MDHEN, CDR2 SYDVKM. Trimming left V 5 bases short and J 8 bases short, with 24 bases between. This CDR3 region has 16 residues. The CDR3 spells CASSPASSAKRAGYTF. The CDR3, as DNA: TGTGCCAGCAGTCCGGCGTCTAGCGCCAAAAGGGCAGGCTACACCTTC.

The chain employs TRBV7-9 and TRBJ1-5; the D is unclear. CDR3 size: 13 residues. V shed 1 base and J shed 5 bases, with 6 bases lying between them. CDR1 is SEHNR and CDR2 is FQNEAQ in the germline V gene (reference sequence). The CDR3 DNA reads TGTGCCAGCAGCTTAGTGGGCGATCAGCCCCAGCATTTT. Its translation is CASSLVGDQPQHF. Full variable domain (remainder filled in from reference TRBV7-9 and TRBJ1-5): DTGVSQNPRHKITKRGQNVTFRCDPISEHNRLYWYRQTLGQGPEFLTYFQNEAQLEKSRLLSDRFSAERPKGSFSTLEIQRTEQGDSAMYLCASSLVGDQPQHFGDGTRLSIL.

This clone was picked up one time. CDR3 in amino acids: CASSQSYGTRLFSTDTQYF. The CDR3, as DNA: TGTGCCAGCAGCCAATCGTACGGGACTAGGCTTTTTAGCACAGATACGCAGTATTTT. This chain joins TRBV7-9 and TRBJ2-3, with 8 bases matching TRBD2. The CDR3 runs 19 residues. Germline CDR1 reads SEHNR; CDR2 reads FQNEAQ (reference sequence). Trimming removed 5 bases from V and 0 bases from J; junction bases left unmatched: 16. Drawing the rest from reference TRBV7-9 and TRBJ2-3, the complete variable domain is DTGVSQNPRHKITKRGQNVTFRCDPISEHNRLYWYRQTLGQGPEFLTYFQNEAQLEKSRLLSDRFSAERPKGSFSTLEIQRTEQGDSAMYLCASSQSYGTRLFSTDTQYFGPGTRLTVL.